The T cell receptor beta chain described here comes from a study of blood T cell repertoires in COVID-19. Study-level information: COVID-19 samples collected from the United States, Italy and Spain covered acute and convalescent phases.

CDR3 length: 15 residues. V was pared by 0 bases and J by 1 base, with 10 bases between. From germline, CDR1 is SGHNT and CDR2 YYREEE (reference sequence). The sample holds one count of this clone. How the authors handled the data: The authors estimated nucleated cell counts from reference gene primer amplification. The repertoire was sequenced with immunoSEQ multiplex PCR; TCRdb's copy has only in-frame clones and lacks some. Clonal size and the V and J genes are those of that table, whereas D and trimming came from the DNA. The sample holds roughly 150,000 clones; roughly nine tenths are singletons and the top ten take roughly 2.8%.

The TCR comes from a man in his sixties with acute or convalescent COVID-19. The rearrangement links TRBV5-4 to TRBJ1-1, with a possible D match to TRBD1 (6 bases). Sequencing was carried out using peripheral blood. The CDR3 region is CASSLEGRGNTEAFF. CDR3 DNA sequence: TGTGCCAGCAGCTTGGAGGGCAGGGGGAACACTGAAGCTTTCTTT.